Presented here are 24 T cell receptor beta chains from one specimen sequenced in a study of blood T cell repertoires in COVID-19. Clones were sequenced by immunoSEQ multiplex PCR, and TCRdb holds only the in-frame ones, with some missing. The sample records about 52,000 clones, approximately 90% being singletons. Sequencing was done on a sample of peripheral blood. These receptors came from a man aged 65-85 years with acute or convalescent COVID-19.

The chain is built from TRBV6-2 or TRBV6-3 and TRBJ2-4, with D uncertain. The ends were cut back, 0 bases at V and 0 bases at J, with 15 bases in the middle. The CDR3 loop spans 18 amino acids. Germline-derived CDR1 and CDR2 are MNHEY and SVGEGT. The CDR3 protein is CASSYSVARRGAKNIQYF. The DNA of the CDR3 is TGTGCCAGCAGTTACTCGGTGGCCCGTCGTGGAGCCAAAAACATTCAGTACTTC.

The V and J genes are TRBV7-9 and TRBJ1-5, with unresolved D. V was clipped by 2 bases and J by 1 base, with 12 bases between them. The CDR3 loop spans 16 amino acids. The germline V gene encodes CDR1 SEHNR and CDR2 FQNEAQ (reference sequence). The CDR3 is CASSLSVTSSNQPQHF. CDR3 DNA sequence: TGTGCCAGCAGCTTATCGGTTACTTCGAGCAATCAGCCCCAGCATTTT.

The genes are TRBV7-9 and TRBJ1-1, with 7 nucleotides matching TRBD1. V dropped 4 bases and J dropped 11; count of bases not matched to a gene: 13. CDR3 length: 14 amino acids. CDR1 SEHNR and CDR2 FQNEAQ come from the germline V gene (reference sequence). CDR3 loop: CASSSPQGGNEAFF. The CDR3 DNA reads as TGTGCCAGCAGCTCCCCTCAGGGGGGCAACGAGGCTTTCTTT.

V and J are TRBV7-8 and TRBJ1-6, with 8 positions matching TRBD1. The CDR3 length is 16 residues. The V segment lost 2 bases and the J segment 9 bases; nucleotides outside the gene matches: 9. Germline CDR1 is SGHVS and CDR2 is FQNEAQ. Here the CDR3 DNA reads TGTGCCAGCAGCTTAATGTCAGGGGGCGCTAGTTCACCCCTCCACTTT. Its translation: CASSLMSGGASSPLHF.

J is TRBJ2-7 and V is TRBV10-3; D call uncertain. The CDR3 has 11 amino acids. V lost 10 bases and J 3 bases, leaving 10 bases between the germline ends. CDR1 is ENHRY and CDR2 is SYGVKD in the germline V gene. DNA of the CDR3: TGTGCCACCCAGACGGGCTACGAGCAGTACGTC. It yields the protein CATQTGYEQYV.

The chain uses TRBV27 and TRBJ2-2; 7 bases match TRBD1. Germline lookup yields CDR1 MNHEY and CDR2 SMNVEV (reference sequence). This CDR3 spans 16 amino acids. Losses at the gene ends were 2 bases for V and 2 bases for J; bases not matched to a gene: 5. The CDR3 DNA reads TGTGCCAGCAGTTTAGTAGGGGGCATTAACACCGGGGAGCTGTTTTTT. It yields the protein CASSLVGGINTGELFF.

This chain joins TRBV5-1 and TRBJ2-5; D not certain. Germline values: CDR1 SGHRS, CDR2 YFSETQ. CDR3 length: 14 residues. V gave up 4 bases and J gave up 5 bases, with 15 bases separating them. CDR3: CASSPLTPRETQYF. DNA for the CDR3: TGCGCCAGCAGCCCACTTACTCCGCGGGAGACCCAGTACTTC.

This clone was observed a handful of times. The gene calls are TRBV6-5 and TRBJ1-6; a weak D match, TRBD1 (5 bases). CDR1 and CDR2 (germline): MNHEY, SVGAGI. This CDR3 region has 12 residues. V was clipped by 6 bases and J by 8 bases, with 8 bases between them. The CDR3 region has the DNA TGTGCCAGCAGCCCGGGGGATTCACCCCTCCACTTT. It encodes CASSPGDSPLHF.

This clone occurred a few times. V gene TRBV6-2 or TRBV6-3 combines with J gene TRBJ2-7, with a weak D call TRBD1 (5 bases). This CDR3 is 14 amino acids long. Trimming removed 4 bases at V and 6 bases at J, with 16 bases between. Germline V gives CDR1 MNHEY, CDR2 SVGEGT. The CDR3 nucleotides are TGTGCCAGCAGTTCTTGGAGTTGGGGCGGCGAGCAGTACTTC. It translates to CASSSWSWGGEQYF.

The J gene is TRBJ2-7, the V gene TRBV2; 9 bases are a match to TRBD1. Germline CDR1 and CDR2: SNHLY and FYNNEI. CDR3 length: 15 residues. The junction had 11 bases not matched to a gene; V was cut back by 6 bases and J by 5 bases. Here the CDR3 reads CASRLYRQGGDEQYF. CDR3 bases: TGTGCCAGCAGACTTTACCGACAGGGGGGCGACGAGCAGTACTTC.

The chain couples TRBV6-2 or TRBV6-3 to TRBJ1-5; the match to TRBD1 covers 7 bases. The V gene's germline CDR1 is MNHEY and CDR2 SVGEGT. The CDR3 has 20 residues. V dropped 4 bases and J dropped 5; count of bases not matched to a gene: 23. CDR3 residues: CASSSLPPVPTQGDDQPQHF. The DNA for the CDR3 is TGTGCCAGCAGTTCCCTGCCCCCTGTCCCTACTCAGGGGGACGATCAGCCCCAGCATTTT.

The chain recombines TRBV19 with TRBJ1-3, with 7 bases identical to TRBD1. The CDR3 spans 17 residues. With V trimmed by 3 bases and J by 0 bases, 8 bases remained unmatched. CDR1 and CDR2 (germline): LNHDA, SQIVND (reference sequence). This CDR3 is CASSMRDSSLSGNTIYF. The CDR3 nucleotides are TGTGCCAGTAGTATGAGGGACAGCTCCCTCTCTGGAAACACCATATATTTT. Combining the CDR3 with reference TRBV19 and TRBJ1-3 gives the whole variable domain DGGITQSPKYLFRKEGQNVTLSCEQNLNHDAMYWYRQDPGQGLRLIYYSQIVNDFQKGDIAEGYSVSREKKESFPLTVTSAQKNPTAFYLCASSMRDSSLSGNTIYFGEGSWLTVV.

The rearrangement uses TRBV29-1 and TRBJ2-1; TRBD2 matches 13 bases. This CDR3 region has 14 residues. Trimming cost V 6 bases and J 9 bases; bases outside gene matches: 8. Per germline, CDR1 SQVTM and CDR2 ANQGSEA. The CDR3 nucleotides are TGCAGCGTCGGCGGGACTAGCGGGGTAGGTGAGCAGTTCTTC. Translating gives CSVGGTSGVGEQFF.

The V gene is TRBV3-1 (or the pseudogene TRBV3-2), the J gene TRBJ2-5; the match to TRBD1 covers 7 bases. Per germline, CDR1 LGHDT and CDR2 YNNKEL (reference sequence). Trimming at V came to 0 bases and at J to 0 bases, leaving 16 bases not matched to a gene. The CDR3 has 20 residues. The CDR3 spells CASSQEGQLRDRVYQETQYF. The CDR3 nucleotides are TGTGCCAGCAGCCAAGAAGGCCAGTTACGGGACAGAGTGTACCAAGAGACCCAGTACTTC.

The chain combines TRBV29-1 with TRBJ1-3; the D is unclear. CDR1 and CDR2 from the germline V gene are SQVTM and ANQGSEA. The CDR3 consists of 11 residues. Deletions cut 6 bases from V and 3 bases from J, with 6 bases between. CDR3 sequence (DNA): TGCAGCGTCGGGGATGGAAACACCATATATTTT. Its protein is CSVGDGNTIYF.

This clone turned up a few times. This chain connects TRBV6-5 to TRBJ2-3; TRBD2 matches at 8 bases. Germline V lookup: CDR1 MNHEY, CDR2 SVGAGI. The trim removed 10 bases at V and 4 bases at J, leaving 10 bases unmatched. The CDR3 covers 14 residues. As DNA, the CDR3 is TGTGCCACCTCCCGGGAGGGGGTGGCAGATACGCAGTATTTT. This sequence encodes CATSREGVADTQYF.

The chain combines TRBV5-1 with TRBJ2-5, with D perhaps TRBD1 (6 bases). V lost 0 bases and J lost 5, with 14 bases in between. The CDR3 runs to 15 residues. Germline V gene data show CDR1 as SGHRS and CDR2 as YFSETQ. The CDR3 sequence: CASSLAPGVFETQYF. CDR3 nucleotides: TGCGCCAGCAGCTTGGCGCCAGGGGTATTTGAGACCCAGTACTTC.

To note about this clone: One end of the junction is discordant with germline, which a read error may explain. This rearrangement joins TRBV12-3 or TRBV12-4 to TRBJ2-7, with TRBD2 as a possible D gene (6 bases). The length of the CDR3 is 12 residues. This CDR3 reads CASSLAGSEQYF. DNA of the CDR3: TGTGCCAGCAGTCTAGCCGGGAGCGAGCAGTACTTC.

This chain uses TRBV5-1 with TRBJ2-3; D is possibly TRBD1 (5 bases). The germline CDR1 and CDR2 sequences are SGHRS and YFSETQ. The germline V and J ends were trimmed by 4 bases and 0 bases, with 12 bases remaining between them. This CDR3 region has 15 residues. The CDR3 region has the DNA TGCGCCAGCAGCCAGGACAAGCCTAGCACAGATACGCAGTATTTT. Translating it yields CASSQDKPSTDTQYF.

The chain employs TRBV19 and TRBJ2-1, with D possibly TRBD1 on 6 matching bases. The CDR3 extends over 15 amino acids. Between the trimmed V and J ends, which lost 5 bases and 2 bases, there was a span of 13 bases. Germline V CDR1 and CDR2: LNHDA, SQIVND (reference sequence). CDR3 region: CASSFRQEAYNEQFF. The CDR3, as DNA: TGTGCCAGTAGTTTTAGACAGGAGGCCTACAATGAGCAGTTCTTC.

V gene TRBV4-1 combines with J gene TRBJ2-1; TRBD2 is a possible D gene (5 bases). Germline lookup yields CDR1 MGHRA and CDR2 YSYEKL. Trimming shortened V by 3 bases and J by 3 bases, and 21 bases separated the two germline ends. This CDR3 is 18 amino acids long. CDR3 protein: CASSQPSGSASGYNEQFF. CDR3 nucleotide sequence: TGCGCCAGCAGCCAGCCCAGCGGTTCAGCTTCGGGCTACAATGAGCAGTTCTTC.

The chain joins TRBV3-1 (or the pseudogene TRBV3-2) to TRBJ2-7; D is possibly TRBD2 (5 bases). The CDR3 is 13 amino acids. V shed 1 base and J shed 8 bases, with 12 bases lying between them. From germline, CDR1 is LGHDT and CDR2 YNNKEL (reference sequence). CDR3 sequence (DNA): TGTGCCAGCAGCCAAGTTACGGACTCCCAGCAGTACTTC. This translates into CASSQVTDSQQYF.

The rearrangement joins TRBV11-1 to TRBJ1-1, with D perhaps TRBD1 (5 bases). V dropped 1 base and J dropped 4 bases, with 7 bases sitting between them. Germline V gene lookup returns CDR1 SGHAT and CDR2 FQDESV (reference sequence). CDR3 size: 13 residues. The CDR3 DNA follows: TGTGCCAGCAGCTTAGGCAGGGCCACTGAAGCTTTCTTT. Amino acid sequence: CASSLGRATEAFF.

The chain joins TRBV9 to TRBJ1-6; D is uncertain. V gave up 2 bases and J gave up 8 bases, with 8 bases separating them. Germline V gives CDR1 SGDLS, CDR2 YYNGEE. This CDR3 comprises 13 residues. The CDR3 coding sequence is TGTGCCAGCAGCGTGGATCAGGATTCACCCCTCCACTTT. Its protein is CASSVDQDSPLHF.